The source of this TCR beta chain is a study of CD8 T cells in ankylosing spondylitis. TCRdb re-derived calls from the 5' RACE reads in MiXCR, one entry per CDR3 protein. The sample includes about 120,000 distinct CDR3 sequences, roughly 15% of them seen just once. The ends lost 3 bases at V and 0 bases at J; junction bases unmatched: 3. The CDR3 loop spans 15 amino acids. Findings and caveats of the study: Clones linked to disease were reported to show significant enrichment in matched ankylosing spondylitis synovial fluid.

This clonotype was picked up many times. Its specificity is unknown. The chain has TRBV12-3 or TRBV12-4 and TRBJ2-7; 9 nucleotides align to TRBD2. Sequencing used blood, either unsorted or a sorted T cell fraction (not recorded which). The receptor's source is a female donor with ankylosing spondylitis or in good health (not recorded which). CDR3 loop: CASSFAGGPSYEQYF. CDR3 nucleotides: TGTGCCAGCAGTTTCGCGGGAGGGCCCTCCTACGAGCAGTACTTC.